This T cell receptor (beta chain) is drawn from a study of shared clonotypes between healthy human individuals. Study-wide findings and caveats: When naive CD4 clonotypes were compared across a few donors, around 5% were shared. Naive subsets, compared against memory subsets, generally had larger estimated richness values.

Repertoires were generated with immunoSEQ multiplex PCR, while TCRdb's copy carries only in-frame clones and drops some. The data hold over 2,000,000 clones, with 93% observed a single time. Comment on this clone: What it binds is not known.

The CDR3 contains 15 residues. Germline V gene sequence: CDR1 MDHEN, CDR2 SYDVKM. With 10 bases clipped from V and 1 base from J, the junction kept 9 bases outside the gene matches. Terminally differentiated effector memory CD45RA+ cells were excluded by CCR7 positive selection of CD45RO-negative cells. This sequence was found in a man between 18 and 35 years old in good health. Some clones in this sample may be carry-over from other donors' samples. The chain employs TRBV28 and TRBJ2-7; 11 bases agree with TRBD2. The specimen sequenced was naive CD8+ T cells from PBMCs. The CDR3 DNA reads as TGTGCCACCTCAAGACTAGCGGGGACTTCCTACGAGCAGTACTTC. Translation gives CATSRLAGTSYEQYF.